These 8 T cell receptor beta chains came from one sample sequenced in a study of neoadjuvant nivolumab and ipilimumab in lung cancer. Some clones are missing from TCRdb's copy, which holds only in-frame ones; the method was immunoSEQ multiplex PCR. The sample records fewer than 20,000 clones, 87% being singletons. The material was peripheral blood, obtained before neoadjuvant nivolumab, alone or with ipilimumab. These receptors came from an adult with non-small cell lung cancer.

The chain employs TRBV2 and TRBJ1-2, with D possibly being TRBD1 (5 bases). CDR3 length: 12 residues. Germline V gene lookup returns CDR1 SNHLY and CDR2 FYNNEI. Between the trimmed V and J ends, which lost 4 bases and 5 bases, there was a span of 8 bases. The CDR3 region is CASSGDSYGYTF. The CDR3 DNA reads TGTGCCAGCAGTGGAGACAGTTATGGCTACACCTTC.

The rearrangement joins TRBV6-1 to TRBJ2-7; TRBD2 is a possible D gene (6 bases). CDR1 and CDR2 from the germline V gene are MNHNS and SASEGT. CDR3 size: 13 residues. This CDR3 is CSTIDSGTYEQYF. CDR3 DNA sequence: TGTTCGACAATTGATAGCGGAACCTACGAGCAGTACTTC.

The chain uses TRBV14 and TRBJ2-6; D is ambiguous. Trimming took 4 bases from V and 2 from J, leaving 3 bases between them. Germline V lookup: CDR1 SGHDN, CDR2 FVKESK. CDR3 size: 13 residues. The CDR3 loop is CASSLTGANVLTF. The CDR3 nucleotides read TGTGCCAGCAGCCTGACTGGGGCCAACGTCCTGACTTTC.

V gene TRBV15 combines with J gene TRBJ2-2; tentatively, D is TRBD1 (6 bases). The CDR3 contains 17 residues. The germline V gene has CDR1 LNHNV and CDR2 YYDKDF (reference sequence). Trimming cost V 1 base and J 4 bases, with 16 bases left between them. For the CDR3, the DNA is TGTGCCACCAGCAGAGTCACCGTACAGGGCGGCACCGGGGAGCTGTTTTTT. Protein: CATSRVTVQGGTGELFF.

V and J are TRBV6-5 and TRBJ2-4; D tentatively reads TRBD1 or TRBD2 (5 bases each). Trimming left V 8 bases short and J 3 bases short, with 14 bases between. Germline V CDR1 and CDR2: MNHEY, SVGAGI. The CDR3 is 14 residues long. The CDR3 protein is CASASGQLKNIQYF. The CDR3 bases are TGTGCCAGCGCGAGCGGACAACTCAAAAACATTCAGTACTTC.

V usage is TRBV5-6 and J usage is TRBJ2-3; 8 bases line up with TRBD2. Germline CDR1 SGHDT, CDR2 YYEEEE. V lost 5 bases to trimming and J lost 5 bases; unmatched junction nucleotides: 4. The CDR3 contains 13 residues. In DNA, the CDR3 is TGTGCCAGCAGGACTAGCGATAGAGATACGCAGTATTTT. This gives the protein CASRTSDRDTQYF.

This chain joins TRBV6-5 and TRBJ2-7; 7 bases fit TRBD2. Looked up from germline, CDR1 is MNHEY and CDR2 is SVGAGI. V lost 2 bases to trimming and J lost 4 bases; unmatched junction nucleotides: 8. This CDR3 spans 15 amino acids. CDR3 protein: CASSYSEGGPYEQYF. The CDR3, as DNA: TGTGCCAGCAGTTACAGCGAGGGAGGGCCTTACGAGCAGTACTTC.

The chain has TRBV5-1 and TRBJ2-1; D assignment may be TRBD1 or TRBD2 (5 bases each). Trimming removed 0 bases from V and 11 bases from J, with 15 bases in between. The germline gives CDR1 SGHRS, CDR2 YFSETQ. The CDR3 is made up of 14 amino acids. CDR3 bases: TGCGCCAGCAGCTTGGATGTTACGTCGGGACAGCAGTTCTTC. This codes for CASSLDVTSGQQFF.